Listed below are T cell receptor beta chains from one sample, sequenced in a study of blood T cell repertoires in COVID-19. Clones were read by immunoSEQ multiplex PCR, and TCRdb kept only the in-frame ones, dropping some. The data show 90,000 to 130,000 clones, approximately 83% seen once. The sequenced sample was peripheral blood. The receptors shown here come from a woman in her seventies with acute or convalescent COVID-19. Both conserved end residues are part of each CDR3. A D gene is named only where the DNA matches it firmly. The size of a clone is reported for some rows only, either as once, few or many, or as a class for expanded clones.

TGTGCCAGCAGTGGACAGGGGCTAGGGTATGGCTACACCTTC,CASSGQGLGYGYTF,TRBV2,TRBD1,TRBJ1-2,.
TGTGCCAGCAGCTTCAGGGGTTCGGAGACCCAGTACTTC,CASSFRGSETQYF,TRBV5-6,.,TRBJ2-5,.
TGTGCCAGCAGCCGAACGGTGGACACTGAAGCTTTCTTT,CASSRTVDTEAFF,TRBV4-2,.,TRBJ1-1,once
TGTGCCAGCAGGACAGGGTTCAATCAGCCCCAGCATTTT,CASRTGFNQPQHF,TRBV19,TRBD1,TRBJ1-5,.
TGTGCCAGTAGTATCGGACTGCTTCAAGAGACCCAGTACTTC,CASSIGLLQETQYF,TRBV19,.,TRBJ2-5,.
TGTGCCAGCAGCACCTCGGGGGGGAACACTGAAGCTTTCTTT,CASSTSGGNTEAFF,TRBV5-4,.,TRBJ1-1,few
TGTGCCAGCAGCCCGCTCAGCGGGATGGGCTACGAGCAGTACTTC,CASSPLSGMGYEQYF,TRBV3-1/TRBV3-2,TRBD2,TRBJ2-7,once
TGTGCCAGCGGCCTAGCGGGAGTGGGGGAGCAGTACTTC,CASGLAGVGEQYF,TRBV7-9,TRBD2,TRBJ2-7,.
TGTGCCAGTAGCCCCGACAGTAGCACAGATACGCAGTATTTT,CASSPDSSTDTQYF,TRBV19,.,TRBJ2-3,.
TGTGCCAGCCAGGTCGGGGGAGGGATCCCACAAGAGACCCAGTACTTC,CASQVGGGIPQETQYF,TRBV25-1,TRBD2,TRBJ2-5,.
TGCAGCGTTGGTGGCAGGGGGCTCGACGAGCAGTACTTC,CSVGGRGLDEQYF,TRBV29-1,TRBD1,TRBJ2-7,.
TGTGCCATCAGTGGGGTACTGCAGGTCTCTGGAAACACCATATATTTT,CAISGVLQVSGNTIYF,TRBV10-3,.,TRBJ1-3,.
TGCGCCAGCAGCTTGGGACTTCAAGAGACCCAGTACTTC,CASSLGLQETQYF,TRBV5-1,.,TRBJ2-5,.
TGTGCCAGTAGTCCTCAGGGATCCGGGGAGCTGTTTTTT,CASSPQGSGELFF,TRBV19,.,TRBJ2-2,.
TGTGCCAGCAGTTTAAACAGGGGTTATAATTCACCCCTCCACTTT,CASSLNRGYNSPLHF,TRBV27,TRBD1,TRBJ1-6,few
TGTGCCAGCAGCTTAACCGGAGGACAGAACTATGGCTACACCTTC,CASSLTGGQNYGYTF,TRBV7-3,.,TRBJ1-2,.
TGTGCCAGCAGCCACGGGACAGGAATTAATCCCTCAACCTACGAGCAGTACTTC,CASSHGTGINPSTYEQYF,TRBV7-8,TRBD1,TRBJ2-7,once
TGTGCCAGCAGAACCAACCGGAACAGGGGCAATCAGCCCCAGCATTTT,CASRTNRNRGNQPQHF,TRBV28,.,TRBJ1-5,.
TGTGCCAGCAGCCCCCCGGGACTAGCGGGGGGGCCCCCGTTCTTC,CASSPPGLAGGPPFF,TRBV11-2,TRBD2,TRBJ2-1,.